This T cell receptor (beta chain) was documented in a study of cytomegalovirus exposure and HLA in healthy donors. This CDR3 spans 13 amino acids. Per germline, CDR1 SGHDT and CDR2 YYEEEE. With 1 base removed from V and 1 base from J, the gap between germline ends came to 5 bases. A multiplex PCR was run with 60 Vbeta primers and 13 Jbeta primers. TCRdb's copy holds only in-frame clones and misses some; the assay was immunoSEQ multiplex PCR. The sample holds about 160,000 clones, roughly 80% seen once. Study-wide points: The study dropped some indistinguishable V segments, TRBV6-2 and TRBV6-3 among them. Within the data, a cluster of highly shared sequence variants was likely a sequencing artifact.

Regarding this clone: Its antigen is not identified.

The receptor comes from a man aged 45-65 years in good health and CMV-seropositive. The rearrangement uses TRBV5-6 and TRBJ1-1; no firm D call. Sequencing was carried out using PBMCs. CDR3 loop: CASSLRQNTEAFF. In DNA form, the CDR3 reads TGTGCCAGCAGCTTGAGACAGAACACTGAAGCTTTCTTT.